This TCR beta chain stems from a study of blood T cell repertoires in COVID-19. Overall study: Spain, Italy and the United States supplied samples that represented acute and convalescent COVID-19. PBMCs, B-cell-depleted T cells, or T cells were the source of the cDNA or gDNA that made up the material.

There are a few counts of this clone. This same CDR3 is encoded by further DNA sequences in the sample. Per the authors' pipeline: Nucleated cell counts were estimated from reference gene primer amplification. Method: immunoSEQ multiplex PCR; TCRdb's copy keeps in-frame clones and lacks some. V and J calls and clone size are copied from that table; D and trimming were computed from the DNA. This sample has roughly 100,000 clones, with about 80% found just once. This CDR3 region has 11 residues. V was trimmed by 3 bases and J by 3 bases, leaving 3 bases between them. Germline CDR1 reads DFQATT; CDR2 reads SNEGSKA (reference sequence).

This receptor was obtained from a human donor in a cohort sampled during active COVID-19. The J gene is TRBJ1-5, the V gene TRBV20-1; no clear D gene. Sequenced material: peripheral blood. For the CDR3, the DNA is TGCAGTGCTAGCTCCAATCAGCCCCAGCATTTT. Its translation: CSASSNQPQHF.